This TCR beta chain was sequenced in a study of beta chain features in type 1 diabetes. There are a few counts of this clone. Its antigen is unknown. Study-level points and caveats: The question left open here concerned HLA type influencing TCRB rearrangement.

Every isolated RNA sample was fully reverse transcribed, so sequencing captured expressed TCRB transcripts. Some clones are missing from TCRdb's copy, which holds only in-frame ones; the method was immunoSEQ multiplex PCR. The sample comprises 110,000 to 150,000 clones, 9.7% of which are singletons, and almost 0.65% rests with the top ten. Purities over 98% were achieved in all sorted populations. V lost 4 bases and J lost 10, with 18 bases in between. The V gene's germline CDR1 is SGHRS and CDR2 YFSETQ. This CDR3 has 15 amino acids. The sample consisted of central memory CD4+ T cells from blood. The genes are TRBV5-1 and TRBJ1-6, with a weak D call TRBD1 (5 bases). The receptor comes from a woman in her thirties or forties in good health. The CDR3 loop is CASSAGGNTGSPLHF. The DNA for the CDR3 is TGCGCCAGCAGCGCGGGGGGGAATACGGGCTCACCCCTCCACTTT.